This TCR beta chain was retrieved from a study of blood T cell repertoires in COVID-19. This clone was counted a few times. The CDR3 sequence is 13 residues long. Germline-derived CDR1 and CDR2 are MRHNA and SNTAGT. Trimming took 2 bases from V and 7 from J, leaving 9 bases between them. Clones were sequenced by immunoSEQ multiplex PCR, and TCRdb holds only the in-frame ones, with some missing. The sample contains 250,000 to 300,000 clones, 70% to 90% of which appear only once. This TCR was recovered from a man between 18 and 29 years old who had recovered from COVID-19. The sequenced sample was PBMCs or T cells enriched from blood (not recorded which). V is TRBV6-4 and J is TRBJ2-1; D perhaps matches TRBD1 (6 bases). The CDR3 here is CASSDTDRNEQFF. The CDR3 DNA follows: TGTGCCAGCAGTGACACGGACAGAAATGAGCAGTTCTTC.